This T cell receptor (beta chain) was sequenced for a study of blood T cell repertoires in COVID-19. Looking at the study overall: T cells, B-cell-depleted T cells, or PBMCs supplied cDNA or gDNA.

The assay was immunoSEQ multiplex PCR, and TCRdb's table has in-frame clones only and misses some. Of 200,000 to 250,000 clones listed, roughly nine tenths are singletons. The CDR3 is made up of 15 amino acids. Per germline, CDR1 MNHEY and CDR2 SVGAGI. Trimming cost V 4 bases and J 7 bases; bases outside gene matches: 8. Living in 24 US areas, the participants were between roughly 18 and 90 years of age. Grouping used clinical history reported by participants in a survey and questionnaire. Donors in Cohort 3 who had recovered were those with two negative PCRs, healthcare professional clearance, or resolution of their symptoms.

The TCR originated in a man aged 30 to 39 who had recovered from COVID-19. V is TRBV6-5 and J is TRBJ2-1, with 9 bases lining up with TRBD1. Sequencing was done on a sample of PBMCs or T cells enriched from blood (not recorded which). The CDR3 region is CASSSPGQGGNEQFF. The DNA for the CDR3 is TGTGCCAGCAGTTCGCCGGGACAGGGAGGTAATGAGCAGTTCTTC.